Sequencing of this TCR beta chain was carried out in a study of T cells in Graves' hyperthyroidism and ophthalmopathy. This CDR3 spans 15 amino acids. Looked up from germline, CDR1 is SGHRS and CDR2 is YFSETQ. Losses at the gene ends were 1 base for V and 3 bases for J; bases not matched to a gene: 5. This clonotype has a count of ten or more. Amplified regions were TCR beta CDR3 sequences from RNA transcripts. First-round RT-PCR with HTBI primers amplified the TCR CDR3 region. Using its own MiXCR run on the multiplex PCR reads, TCRdb lists one record per CDR3 protein. The repertoire holds hundreds of thousands of distinct CDR3 sequences, with about 25% as singletons.

Material for sequencing was blood. The sequence came from a man aged 35 to 55 with Graves' hyperthyroidism that later progressed to Graves' ophthalmopathy. The chain couples TRBV5-1 to TRBJ2-7; 9 bases fit TRBD1. The CDR3 is CASSLSGQGYYEQYF. CDR3 DNA: TGCGCCAGCAGCTTGTCGGGACAGGGCTACTACGAGCAGTACTTC.